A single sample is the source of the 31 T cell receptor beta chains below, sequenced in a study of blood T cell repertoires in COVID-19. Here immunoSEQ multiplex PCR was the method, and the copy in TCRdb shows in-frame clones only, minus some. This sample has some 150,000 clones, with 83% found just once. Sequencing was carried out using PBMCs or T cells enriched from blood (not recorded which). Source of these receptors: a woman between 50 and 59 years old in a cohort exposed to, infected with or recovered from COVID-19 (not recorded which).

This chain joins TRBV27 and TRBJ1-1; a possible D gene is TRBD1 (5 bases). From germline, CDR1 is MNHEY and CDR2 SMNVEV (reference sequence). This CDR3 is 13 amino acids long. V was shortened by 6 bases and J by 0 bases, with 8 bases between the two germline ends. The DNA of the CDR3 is TGTGCCAGCAGCTGGGGCATGAACACTGAAGCTTTCTTT. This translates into CASSWGMNTEAFF.

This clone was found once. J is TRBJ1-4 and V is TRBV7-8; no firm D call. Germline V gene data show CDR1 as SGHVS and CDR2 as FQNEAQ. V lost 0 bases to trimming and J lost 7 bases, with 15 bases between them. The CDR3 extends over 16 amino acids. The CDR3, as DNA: TGTGCCAGCAGCTTAGCGGGTGGAGGAGCGAGTGAAAAACTGTTTTTT. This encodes CASSLAGGGASEKLFF.

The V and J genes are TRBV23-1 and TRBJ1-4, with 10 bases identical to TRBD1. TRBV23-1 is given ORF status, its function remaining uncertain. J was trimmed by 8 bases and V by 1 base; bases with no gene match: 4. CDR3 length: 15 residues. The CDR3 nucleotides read TGCGCCAGCAGTCAATTGACAGGGGGCGGGGAAAAACTGTTTTTT. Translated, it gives CASSQLTGGGEKLFF.

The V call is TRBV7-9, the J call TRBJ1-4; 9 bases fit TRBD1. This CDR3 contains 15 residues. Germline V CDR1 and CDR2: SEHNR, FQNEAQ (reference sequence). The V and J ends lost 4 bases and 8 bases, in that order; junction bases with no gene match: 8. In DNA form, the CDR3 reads TGTGCCAGCAGCTCCTACAGGGGGCAGGGGGAAAAACTGTTTTTT. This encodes CASSSYRGQGEKLFF.

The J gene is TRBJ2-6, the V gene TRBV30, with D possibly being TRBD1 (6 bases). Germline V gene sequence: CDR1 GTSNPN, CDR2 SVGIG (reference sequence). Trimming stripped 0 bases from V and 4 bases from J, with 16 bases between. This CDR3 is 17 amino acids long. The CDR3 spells CAWSVHQGFPGANVLTF. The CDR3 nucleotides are TGTGCCTGGAGTGTACATCAGGGGTTCCCCGGGGCCAACGTCCTGACTTTC.

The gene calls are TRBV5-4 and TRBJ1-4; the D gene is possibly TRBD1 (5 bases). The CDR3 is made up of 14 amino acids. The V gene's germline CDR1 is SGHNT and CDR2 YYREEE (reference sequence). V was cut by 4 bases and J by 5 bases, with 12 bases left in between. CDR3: CASSPQGSNEKLFF. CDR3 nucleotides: TGTGCCAGCAGCCCCCAGGGATCCAATGAAAAACTGTTTTTT.

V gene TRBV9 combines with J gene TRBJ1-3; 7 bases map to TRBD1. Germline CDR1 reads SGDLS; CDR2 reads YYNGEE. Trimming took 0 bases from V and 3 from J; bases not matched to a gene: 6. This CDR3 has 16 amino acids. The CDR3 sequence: CASSVESGGGGNTIYF. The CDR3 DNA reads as TGTGCCAGCAGCGTAGAGTCAGGGGGAGGTGGAAACACCATATATTTT.

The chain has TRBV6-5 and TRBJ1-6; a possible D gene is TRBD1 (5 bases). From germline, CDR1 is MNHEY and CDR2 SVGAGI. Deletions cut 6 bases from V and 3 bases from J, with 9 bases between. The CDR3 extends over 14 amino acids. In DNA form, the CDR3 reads TGTGCCAGCAGCGTTGGACACTATAATTCACCCCTCCACTTT. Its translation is CASSVGHYNSPLHF.

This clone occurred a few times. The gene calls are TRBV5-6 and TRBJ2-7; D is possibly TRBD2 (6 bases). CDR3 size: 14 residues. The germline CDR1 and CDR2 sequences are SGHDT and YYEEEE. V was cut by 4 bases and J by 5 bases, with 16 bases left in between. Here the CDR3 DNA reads TGTGCCAGCAGCCTTCGGGGGATTTACCACGAGCAGTACTTC. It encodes CASSLRGIYHEQYF.

CDR3 sequence reads: CASSMSGSIDTQYF. In DNA, the CDR3 is TGCGCCAGCAGCATGAGCGGGAGTATAGATACGCAGTATTTT. This rearrangement joins TRBV10-2 to TRBJ2-3; 8 nucleotides match TRBD2. V gave up 6 bases and J gave up 5 bases; unmatched junction bases: 7. The CDR3 covers 14 residues. CDR1 is WSHSY and CDR2 is SAAADI in the germline V gene.

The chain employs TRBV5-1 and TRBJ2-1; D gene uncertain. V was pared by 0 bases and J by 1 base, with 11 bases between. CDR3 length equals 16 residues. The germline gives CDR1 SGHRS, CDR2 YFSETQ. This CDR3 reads CASSLATGASYNEQFF. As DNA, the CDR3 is TGCGCCAGCAGCTTGGCCACGGGTGCGTCCTACAATGAGCAGTTCTTC.

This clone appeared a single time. CDR3 sequence reads: CASSILYGTGNQPQHF. DNA of the CDR3: TGTGCCAGTAGTATACTCTACGGGACAGGGAATCAGCCCCAGCATTTT. The V call is TRBV19, the J call TRBJ1-5; 9 bases line up with TRBD1. This CDR3 contains 16 residues. J was trimmed by 4 bases and V by 2 bases; bases with no gene match: 6. Germline V gene lookup returns CDR1 LNHDA and CDR2 SQIVND (reference sequence).

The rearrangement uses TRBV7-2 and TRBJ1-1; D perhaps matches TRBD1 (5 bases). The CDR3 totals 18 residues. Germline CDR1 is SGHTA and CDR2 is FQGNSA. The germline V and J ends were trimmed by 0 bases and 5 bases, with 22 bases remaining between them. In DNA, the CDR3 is TGTGCCAGCAGCTTAGCGATGGGCGGGGCAGGGTCTGATACTGAAGCTTTCTTT. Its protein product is CASSLAMGGAGSDTEAFF.

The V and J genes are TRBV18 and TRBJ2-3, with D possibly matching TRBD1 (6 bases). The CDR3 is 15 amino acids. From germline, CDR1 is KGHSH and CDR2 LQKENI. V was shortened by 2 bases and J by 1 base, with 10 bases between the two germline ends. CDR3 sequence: CASSPERQGTDTQYF. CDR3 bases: TGTGCCAGCTCACCAGAGAGACAGGGCACAGATACGCAGTATTTT.

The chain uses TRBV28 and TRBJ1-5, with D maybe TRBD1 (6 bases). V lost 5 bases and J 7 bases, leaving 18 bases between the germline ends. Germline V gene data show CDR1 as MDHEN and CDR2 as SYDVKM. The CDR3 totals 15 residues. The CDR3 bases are TGTGCCAGCAGTCGATTCATACAGGGTAACCAGCCCCAGCATTTT. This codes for CASSRFIQGNQPQHF.

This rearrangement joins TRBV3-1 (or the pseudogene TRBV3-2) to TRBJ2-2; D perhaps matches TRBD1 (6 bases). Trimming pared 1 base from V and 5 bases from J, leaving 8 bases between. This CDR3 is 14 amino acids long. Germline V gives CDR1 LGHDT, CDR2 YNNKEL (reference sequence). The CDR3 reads CASSQGRGTGELFF. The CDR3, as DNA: TGTGCCAGCAGCCAAGGCAGGGGAACCGGGGAGCTGTTTTTT.

CDR3 DNA sequence: TGCAGCGTTCATACAGGGGTCGGGGAAAAACTGTTTTTT. Translation gives CSVHTGVGEKLFF. The chain carries TRBV29-1 and TRBJ1-4, with TRBD1 matching over 7 bases. Trimming cost V 5 bases and J 8 bases; bases outside gene matches: 8. Germline V CDR1 and CDR2: SQVTM, ANQGSEA. CDR3 length: 13 residues.

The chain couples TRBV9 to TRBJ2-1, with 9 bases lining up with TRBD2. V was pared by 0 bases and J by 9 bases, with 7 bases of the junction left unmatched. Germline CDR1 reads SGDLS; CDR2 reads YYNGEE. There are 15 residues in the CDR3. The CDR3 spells CASSVDSGSFGEQFF. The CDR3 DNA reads TGTGCCAGCAGCGTAGATAGCGGGAGCTTCGGTGAGCAGTTCTTC. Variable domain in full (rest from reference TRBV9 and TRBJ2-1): DSGVTQTPKHLITATGQRVTLRCSPRSGDLSVYWYQQSLDQGLQFLIQYYNGEERAKGNILERFSAQQFPDLHSELNLSSLELGDSALYFCASSVDSGSFGEQFFGPGTRLTVL.

CDR3 protein: CASSPQDRGYTIYF. As DNA, the CDR3 is TGTGCCAGCAGTCCACAGGACAGGGGTTACACCATATATTTT. The rearrangement links TRBV28 to TRBJ1-3; the match to TRBD1 covers 9 bases. The germline CDR1 and CDR2 sequences are MDHEN and SYDVKM. V lost 5 bases and J lost 8; bases outside the gene matches: 7. This CDR3 is 14 amino acids long. The full variable domain, with the rest looked up from reference TRBV28 and TRBJ1-3, is DVKVTQSSRYLVKRTGEKVFLECVQDMDHENMFWYRQDPGLGLRLIYFSYDVKMKEKGDIPEGYSVSREKKERFSLILESASTNQTSMYLCASSPQDRGYTIYFGEGSWLTVV.

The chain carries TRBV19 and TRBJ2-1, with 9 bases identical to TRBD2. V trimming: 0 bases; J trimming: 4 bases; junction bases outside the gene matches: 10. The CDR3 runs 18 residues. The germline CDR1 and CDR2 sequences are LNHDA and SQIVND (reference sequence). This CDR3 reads CASSIDEGSGSGYNEQFF. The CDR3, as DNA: TGTGCCAGTAGTATAGATGAGGGTAGCGGGAGTGGGTACAATGAGCAGTTCTTC.

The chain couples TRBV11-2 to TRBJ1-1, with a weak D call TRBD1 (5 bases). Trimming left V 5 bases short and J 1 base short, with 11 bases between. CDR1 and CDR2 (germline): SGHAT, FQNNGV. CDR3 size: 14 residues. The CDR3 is CASSPGQRNTEAFF. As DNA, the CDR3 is TGTGCCAGCAGCCCAGGACAACGGAACACTGAAGCTTTCTTT.

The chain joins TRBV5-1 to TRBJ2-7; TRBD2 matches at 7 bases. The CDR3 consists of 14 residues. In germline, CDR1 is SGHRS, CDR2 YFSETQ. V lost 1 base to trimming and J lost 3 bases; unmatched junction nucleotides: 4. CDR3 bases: TGCGCCAGCAGCTTGAGCGGGGTAGGCTACGAGCAGTACTTC. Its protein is CASSLSGVGYEQYF.

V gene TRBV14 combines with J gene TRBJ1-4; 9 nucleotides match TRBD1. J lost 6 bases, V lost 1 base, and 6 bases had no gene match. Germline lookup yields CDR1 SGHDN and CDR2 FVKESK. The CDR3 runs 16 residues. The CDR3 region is CASSQVTGGVYEKLFF. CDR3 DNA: TGTGCCAGCAGCCAAGTTACAGGGGGCGTTTATGAAAAACTGTTTTTT.

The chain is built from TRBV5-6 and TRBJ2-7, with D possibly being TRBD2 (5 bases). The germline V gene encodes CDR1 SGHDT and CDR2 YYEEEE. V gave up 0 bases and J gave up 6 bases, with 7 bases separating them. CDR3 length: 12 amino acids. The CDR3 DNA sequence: TGTGCCAGCAGCTTGGACAGCGGCGAGCAGTACTTC. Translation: CASSLDSGEQYF.

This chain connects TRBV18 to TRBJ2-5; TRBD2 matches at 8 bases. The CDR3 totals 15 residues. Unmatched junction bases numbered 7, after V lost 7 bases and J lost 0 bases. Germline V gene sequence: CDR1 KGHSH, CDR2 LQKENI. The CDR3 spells CASYSSGGHQETQYF. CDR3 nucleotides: TGTGCCAGCTATTCGAGCGGGGGACACCAAGAGACCCAGTACTTC.

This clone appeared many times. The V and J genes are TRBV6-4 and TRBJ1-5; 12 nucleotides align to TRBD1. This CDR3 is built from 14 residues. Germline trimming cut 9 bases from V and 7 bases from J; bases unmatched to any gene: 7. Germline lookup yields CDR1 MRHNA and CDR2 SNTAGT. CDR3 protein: CARGQGATGQPQHF. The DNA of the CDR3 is TGTGCCAGGGGACAGGGGGCAACGGGACAGCCCCAGCATTTT.

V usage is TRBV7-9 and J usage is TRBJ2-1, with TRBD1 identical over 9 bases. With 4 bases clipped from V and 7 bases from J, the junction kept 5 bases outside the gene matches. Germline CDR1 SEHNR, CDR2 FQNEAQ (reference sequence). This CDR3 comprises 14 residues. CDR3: CASSSRQGGNEQFF. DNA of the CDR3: TGTGCCAGCAGCTCCAGACAGGGGGGGAATGAGCAGTTCTTC.

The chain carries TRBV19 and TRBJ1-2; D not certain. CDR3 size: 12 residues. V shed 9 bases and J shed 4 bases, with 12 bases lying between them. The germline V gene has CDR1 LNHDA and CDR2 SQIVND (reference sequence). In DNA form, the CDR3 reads TGTGCCAGCCCCCAGCGGTCCTATGGCTACACCTTC. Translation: CASPQRSYGYTF.

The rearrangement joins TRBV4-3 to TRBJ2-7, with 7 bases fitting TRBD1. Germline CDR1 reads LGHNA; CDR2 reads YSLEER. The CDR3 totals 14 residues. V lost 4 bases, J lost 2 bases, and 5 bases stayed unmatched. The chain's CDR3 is CASSPQTGTYEQYF. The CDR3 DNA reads TGCGCCAGCAGCCCTCAGACAGGGACCTACGAGCAGTACTTC.

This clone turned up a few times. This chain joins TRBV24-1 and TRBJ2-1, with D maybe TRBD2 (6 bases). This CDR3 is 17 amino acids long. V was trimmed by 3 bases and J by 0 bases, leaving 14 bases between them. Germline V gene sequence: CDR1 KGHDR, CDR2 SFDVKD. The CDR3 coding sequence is TGTGCCACCAGTGATCCAGGGAGGCCAAGCTCCTACAATGAGCAGTTCTTC. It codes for CATSDPGRPSSYNEQFF.

DNA of the CDR3: TGTGCCAGCAGTTTACGGGACTTAGATAATGAAAAACTGTTTTTT. This translates into CASSLRDLDNEKLFF. This chain uses TRBV28 with TRBJ1-4; D might be TRBD1 (5 bases). Trimming removed 2 bases from V and 4 bases from J, with 11 bases in between. Germline V CDR1 and CDR2: MDHEN, SYDVKM. This CDR3 has 15 amino acids.